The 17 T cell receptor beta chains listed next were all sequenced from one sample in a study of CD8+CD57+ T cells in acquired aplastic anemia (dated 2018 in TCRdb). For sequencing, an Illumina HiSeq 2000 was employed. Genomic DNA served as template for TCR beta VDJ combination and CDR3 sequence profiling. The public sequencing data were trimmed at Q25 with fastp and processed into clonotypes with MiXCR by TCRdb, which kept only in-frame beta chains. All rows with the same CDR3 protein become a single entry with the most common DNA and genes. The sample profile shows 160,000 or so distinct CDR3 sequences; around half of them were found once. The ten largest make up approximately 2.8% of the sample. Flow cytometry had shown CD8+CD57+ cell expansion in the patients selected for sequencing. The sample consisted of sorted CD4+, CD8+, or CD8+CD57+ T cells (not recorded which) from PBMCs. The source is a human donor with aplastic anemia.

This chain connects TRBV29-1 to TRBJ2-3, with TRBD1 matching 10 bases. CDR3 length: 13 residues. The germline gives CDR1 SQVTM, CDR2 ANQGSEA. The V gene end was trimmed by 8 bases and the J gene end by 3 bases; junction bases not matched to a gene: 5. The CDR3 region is CSPDRGPTDTQYF. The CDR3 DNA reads TGCAGCCCTGACAGGGGGCCGACAGATACGCAGTATTTT.

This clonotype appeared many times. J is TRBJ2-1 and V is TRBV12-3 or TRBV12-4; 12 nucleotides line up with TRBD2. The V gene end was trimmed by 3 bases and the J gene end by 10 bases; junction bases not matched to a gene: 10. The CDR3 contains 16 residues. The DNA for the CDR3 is TGTGCCAGCAGTTTTAATCCTAGCGGGAGGGCCAGAGAGCAGTTCTTC. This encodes CASSFNPSGRAREQFF.

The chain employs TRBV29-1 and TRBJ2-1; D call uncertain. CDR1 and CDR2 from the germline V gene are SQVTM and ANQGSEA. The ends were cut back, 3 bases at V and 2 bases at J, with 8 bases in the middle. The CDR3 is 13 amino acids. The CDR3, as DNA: TGCAGCGTTGACAGGTTTACCTACAATGAGCAGTTCTTC. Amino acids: CSVDRFTYNEQFF.

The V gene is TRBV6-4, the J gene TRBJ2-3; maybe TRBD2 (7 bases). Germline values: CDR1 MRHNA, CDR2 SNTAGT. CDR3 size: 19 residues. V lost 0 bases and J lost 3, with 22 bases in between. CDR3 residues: CASSDSRPGRGIGTDTQYF. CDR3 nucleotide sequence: TGTGCCAGCAGTGACTCGAGGCCAGGGAGGGGGATAGGGACAGATACGCAGTATTTT.

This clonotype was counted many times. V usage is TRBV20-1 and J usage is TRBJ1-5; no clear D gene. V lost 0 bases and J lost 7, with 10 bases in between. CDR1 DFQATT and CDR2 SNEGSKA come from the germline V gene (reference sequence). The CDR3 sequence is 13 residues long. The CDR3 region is CSARDRGGQPQHF. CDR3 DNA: TGCAGTGCTAGAGATCGGGGTGGGCAGCCCCAGCATTTT.

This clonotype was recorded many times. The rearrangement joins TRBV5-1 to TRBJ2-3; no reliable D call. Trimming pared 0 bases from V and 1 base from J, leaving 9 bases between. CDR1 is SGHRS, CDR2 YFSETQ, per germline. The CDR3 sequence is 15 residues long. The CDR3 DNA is TGCGCCAGCAGCTTGGTGGAGCCGGGCACAGATACGCAGTATTTT. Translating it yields CASSLVEPGTDTQYF.

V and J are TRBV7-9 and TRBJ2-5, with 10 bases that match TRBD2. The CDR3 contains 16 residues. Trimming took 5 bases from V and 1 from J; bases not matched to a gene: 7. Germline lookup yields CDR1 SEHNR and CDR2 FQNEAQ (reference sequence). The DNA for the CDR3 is TGTGCCAGCAGCCCCCGGACTAGCGGTCCCCAAGAGACCCAGTACTTC. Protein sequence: CASSPRTSGPQETQYF.

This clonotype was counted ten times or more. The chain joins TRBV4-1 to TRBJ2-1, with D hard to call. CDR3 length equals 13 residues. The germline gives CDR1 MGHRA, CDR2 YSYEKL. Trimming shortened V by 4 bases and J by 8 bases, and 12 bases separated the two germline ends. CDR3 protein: CASSPLSRDEQFF. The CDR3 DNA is TGCGCCAGCAGCCCACTTTCTAGGGATGAGCAGTTCTTC.

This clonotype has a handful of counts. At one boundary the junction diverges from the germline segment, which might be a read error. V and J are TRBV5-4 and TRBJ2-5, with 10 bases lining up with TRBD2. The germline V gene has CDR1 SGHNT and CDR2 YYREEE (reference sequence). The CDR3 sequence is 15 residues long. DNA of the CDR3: TGTGCCAGCAGCTTGACCCCCCTAGCGGGAGAGACTCAGTGCTTC. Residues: CASSLTPLAGETQCF.

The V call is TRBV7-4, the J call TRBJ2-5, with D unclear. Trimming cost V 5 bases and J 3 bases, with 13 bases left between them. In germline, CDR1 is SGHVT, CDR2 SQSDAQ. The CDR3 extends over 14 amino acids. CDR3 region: CASSRWGNKETQYF. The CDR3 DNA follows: TGTGCCAGCAGCCGATGGGGAAATAAAGAGACCCAGTACTTC.

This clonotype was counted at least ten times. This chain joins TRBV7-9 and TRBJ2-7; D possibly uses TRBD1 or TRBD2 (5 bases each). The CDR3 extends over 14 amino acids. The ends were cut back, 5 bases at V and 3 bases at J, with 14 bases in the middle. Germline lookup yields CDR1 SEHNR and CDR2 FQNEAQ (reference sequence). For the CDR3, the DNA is TGTGCCAGCAGCCGTCGGGACGGAGGCTACGAGCAGTACTTC. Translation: CASSRRDGGYEQYF.

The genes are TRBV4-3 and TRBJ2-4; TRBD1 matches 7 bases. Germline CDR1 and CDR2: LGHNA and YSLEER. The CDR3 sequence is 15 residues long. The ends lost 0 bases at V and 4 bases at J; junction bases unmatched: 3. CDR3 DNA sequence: TGCGCCAGCAGCCAAGATCGGGGACAGAAAAACATTCAGTACTTC. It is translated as CASSQDRGQKNIQYF.

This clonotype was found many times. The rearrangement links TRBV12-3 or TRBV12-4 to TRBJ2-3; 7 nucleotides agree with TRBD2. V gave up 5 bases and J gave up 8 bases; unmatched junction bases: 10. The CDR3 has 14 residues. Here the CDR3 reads CASSLYGLEGTQYF. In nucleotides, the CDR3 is TGTGCCAGCAGTCTCTACGGACTAGAAGGTACGCAGTATTTT.

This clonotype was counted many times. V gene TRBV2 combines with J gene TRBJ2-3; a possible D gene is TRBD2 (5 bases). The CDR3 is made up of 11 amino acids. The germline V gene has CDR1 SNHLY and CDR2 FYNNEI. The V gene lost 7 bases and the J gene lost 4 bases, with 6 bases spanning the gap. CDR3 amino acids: CASNGADTQYF. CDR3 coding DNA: TGTGCCAGCAACGGGGCAGATACGCAGTATTTT.

The CDR3 DNA reads as TGTGCCAGCAGCCCGAAGGGGGCTTGGGATGAAAAACTGTTTTTT. Its protein product is CASSPKGAWDEKLFF. The V gene is TRBV11-3, the J gene TRBJ1-4; 7 bases agree with TRBD1. CDR1 SGHNT and CDR2 YENEEA come from the germline V gene. The CDR3 runs to 15 residues. V shed 5 bases, J shed 6 bases, and the junction held 9 bases outside the gene matches.

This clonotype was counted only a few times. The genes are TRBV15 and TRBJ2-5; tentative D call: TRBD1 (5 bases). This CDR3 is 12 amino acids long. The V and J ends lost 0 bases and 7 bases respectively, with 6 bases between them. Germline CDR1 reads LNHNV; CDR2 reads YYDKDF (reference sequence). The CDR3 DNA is TGTGCCACCAGCAGAGATCAGGGGACCCAGTACTTC. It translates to CATSRDQGTQYF.

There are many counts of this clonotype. The CDR3 region is CASIKPTDRNGYTF. The CDR3 DNA follows: TGTGCCAGCATTAAACCTACGGACAGAAATGGCTACACCTTC. The chain combines TRBV12-3 or TRBV12-4 with TRBJ1-2; TRBD1 might be the D (6 bases). The CDR3 covers 14 residues. Between the trimmed V and J ends, which lost 7 bases and 6 bases, there was a span of 18 bases.